The rows below give T cell receptor beta chains drawn from one sample of a study of blood T cell repertoires in COVID-19. Repertoires were generated with immunoSEQ multiplex PCR, while TCRdb's copy carries only in-frame clones and drops some. This sample has 25,000 to 35,000 clones, with 90% found just once. The sample taken for sequencing was peripheral blood. Receptors were obtained from a human donor in a cohort sampled during active COVID-19. Both conserved end residues are part of each CDR3. Each record gives: J gene, V gene, CDR3 length, CDR3 protein.

TRBJ1-6	TRBV5-1	18	CASSYDRVNWPYNSPLHF
TRBJ2-1	TRBV15	16	CATSRLAGALFDEQFF
TRBJ2-7	TRBV7-9	16	CASSLAAGGLHYEQYF
TRBJ1-1	TRBV30	13	CAWSRQPNTEAFF
TRBJ1-6	TRBV5-4	19	CASSWGQALLSSYNSPLHF
TRBJ1-1	TRBV12-3/TRBV12-4	13	CASTLGGWSEAFF
TRBJ2-7	TRBV20-1	12	CSASESSYEQYF
TRBJ2-7	TRBV27	15	CASSLRTGGSYEQYF
TRBJ1-1	TRBV11-2	12	CASSLGHTEAFF
TRBJ2-6	TRBV7-9	13	CASSSSGANVLTF
TRBJ2-3	TRBV7-2	16	CASSSGLAGALDTQYF
TRBJ2-7	TRBV5-5	15	CASSLRTSGPYEQYF
TRBJ1-5	TRBV29-1	17	CSVELAQGGSGNQPQHF
TRBJ2-5	TRBV24-1	17	CATSDSDRTGGEETQYF
TRBJ2-1	TRBV18	16	CASSPVTGTRDNEQFF
TRBJ2-4	TRBV7-8	19	CASSLILLAGGPPKNIQYF
TRBJ1-5	TRBV7-9	13	CASSSQGTQPQHF
TRBJ2-1	TRBV5-1	13	CASSAGEGGEQFF
TRBJ2-3	TRBV15	16	CATSREAGEGTDTQYF
TRBJ2-7	TRBV4-3	16	CASSPVQGQGAYEQYF
TRBJ2-7	TRBV30	11	CAWGRSHEQYF
TRBJ2-5	TRBV7-9	12	CASSPTGETQYF
TRBJ2-1	TRBV11-2	14	CASSLGDLHNEQFF
TRBJ1-1	TRBV7-8	14	CASSTRDSWAEAFF
TRBJ2-7	TRBV5-1	15	CASNPGLLRTYEQYF
TRBJ2-3	TRBV19	14	CASSILHTADTQYF
TRBJ1-1	TRBV6-2/TRBV6-3	16	CASSHPLTGVRTEAFF
TRBJ1-1	TRBV7-2	14	CASSAGGSYTEAFF
TRBJ2-7	TRBV20-1	15	CSASAPLAGSYEQYF
TRBJ1-6	TRBV18	15	CASSPAGNSNSPLHF
TRBJ2-3	TRBV3-1/TRBV3-2	16	CASSQEGGYGTDTQYF
TRBJ1-2	TRBV12-3/TRBV12-4	13	CASSFGTGHGYTF
TRBJ2-5	TRBV7-8	17	CASSPDGPGLAKETQYF
TRBJ1-5	TRBV7-3	13	CASSLRGDQPQHF
TRBJ2-7	TRBV19	16	CASSIPGDRGSYEQYF
TRBJ1-6	TRBV18	14	CASGKGQGNSPLHF
TRBJ1-5	TRBV5-8	15	CASSLVGGGRQPQHF
TRBJ2-1	TRBV20-1	16	CSASLPGQGLYNEQFF
TRBJ2-3	TRBV7-2	17	CASSSGLAGGPSDTQYF
TRBJ2-3	TRBV29-1	15	CSVGLAQTSTDTQYF
TRBJ2-1	TRBV28	16	CASSSLAGRGYNEQFF
TRBJ2-2	TRBV28	15	CASSPGQINTGELFF
TRBJ2-7	TRBV29-1	11	CSVRLGYEQYF
TRBJ2-7	TRBV1	14	CTSSQAGLHGEQYF
TRBJ1-5	TRBV30	13	CAWSVQGNQPQHF
TRBJ2-7	TRBV7-9	15	CASSSHLRQGWEQYF
TRBJ2-7	TRBV27	15	CASSPLKTGTYEQYF
TRBJ2-2	TRBV19	15	CASSVYGANTGELFF
TRBJ1-2	TRBV7-3	15	CASSIIGGGFYGYTF
TRBJ2-7	TRBV7-2	14	CASSATGLSLEQYF
TRBJ1-6	TRBV7-8	15	CASSQAQGLNSPLHF
TRBJ2-1	TRBV9	16	CASSVEGRGSDNEQFF
TRBJ2-7	TRBV10-3	18	CAISETGTSGTWSGEQYF
TRBJ1-5	TRBV24-1	15	CATSDSDRGYEPQHF
TRBJ2-7	TRBV30	15	CAWRVTGLSSYEQYF
TRBJ2-7	TRBV29-1	15	CSASQPGQGMNEQYF
TRBJ1-5	TRBV7-2	15	CASSWGQGINQPQHF
TRBJ2-1	TRBV27	15	CASSSRDSRDNEQFF
TRBJ2-5	TRBV5-4	14	CASSLRDRGETQYF
TRBJ2-1	TRBV5-4	15	CASSRRGGAYNEQFF